This is a list of T cell receptor beta chains from one sample in a study of regulatory T cells in long-lasting Graves disease. MiXCR, run by TCRdb on the multiplex PCR reads, gives a single entry per CDR3 protein. Of around 450,000 distinct CDR3 sequences in the sample, more than 12% were seen once. The data also belong to a second study, concerning T cells in Graves' hyperthyroidism and ophthalmopathy.

Sequences were derived from peripheral blood mononuclear cells (PBMCs), sampled at new diagnosis, from a patient treated with antithyroid drugs. The origin of the receptors is a woman in her twenties or thirties with Graves disease. CDR3s include the opening cysteine and the closing phenylalanine or tryptophan. The D gene is left open where the match is weak. The size of a clone is reported for some rows only, either as once, few or many, or as a class for expanded clones.

v_call	clone_size	d_call	cdr3_length	j_call	cdr3_aa	cdr3_nt
TRBV6-1	.	TRBD2	14	TRBJ2-1	CASAGTSGYNEQFF	TGTGCCAGCGCCGGGACTAGCGGTTACAATGAGCAGTTCTTC
TRBV19	.	.	13	TRBJ1-1	CASSNSGGPEAFF	TGTGCCAGTAGTAACTCGGGGGGGCCTGAGGCTTTCTTT
TRBV12-3/TRBV12-4	many	TRBD1	13	TRBJ1-1	CASSSGGLTEAFF	TGTGCCAGCAGTTCAGGGGGCCTCACTGAAGCTTTCTTT
TRBV5-6	.	.	16	TRBJ2-2	CASASGPRVNTGELFF	TGTGCCAGCGCCTCGGGGCCCCGGGTCAACACCGGGGAGCTGTTTTTT
TRBV5-6	many	TRBD1	15	TRBJ1-1	CASSLPGQGVTEAFF	TGTGCCAGCAGCCTACCGGGACAGGGCGTTACTGAAGCTTTCTTT
TRBV20-1	many	TRBD1	18	TRBJ1-3	CSAKGQVNALPSGNTIYF	TGCAGTGCTAAGGGACAGGTTAACGCTTTACCATCTGGAAACACCATATATTTT
TRBV7-8	many	.	12	TRBJ2-1	CASSFDYNEQFF	TGTGCCAGCAGCTTCGACTACAATGAGCAGTTCTTC
TRBV7-2	many	TRBD1	15	TRBJ2-7	CASSFQGTGDYEQYF	TGTGCCAGCAGCTTTCAGGGGACAGGGGACTACGAGCAGTACTTC
TRBV6-1	few	.	14	TRBJ1-5	CASRGPYGNQPQHF	TGTGCCAGCAGGGGACCCTACGGAAATCAGCCCCAGCATTTT
TRBV20-1	many	TRBD1	18	TRBJ1-5	CSASRRDRINPSNQPQHF	TGCAGTGCTAGTAGGCGGGACAGAATTAACCCTAGCAATCAGCCCCAGCATTTT
TRBV14	many	TRBD2	16	TRBJ2-2	CASSQVLAGVGGELFF	TGTGCCAGCAGCCAAGTGCTGGCGGGAGTTGGCGGGGAGCTGTTTTTT
TRBV10-3	.	TRBD2	15	TRBJ2-1	CATSDSSGRGYEQFF	TGTGCCACCAGTGACTCTAGCGGGAGAGGCTATGAGCAGTTCTTC
TRBV24-1	many	TRBD2	18	TRBJ2-3	CATSGPVAGEGRTDTQYF	TGTGCCACCAGTGGACCCGTAGCGGGAGAGGGGCGCACAGATACGCAGTATTTT
TRBV12-3/TRBV12-4	.	.	15	TRBJ2-1	CASSLGRRLNNEQFF	TGTGCCAGCAGCTTGGGACGGAGGCTCAACAATGAGCAGTTCTTC
TRBV2	many	TRBD1	13	TRBJ1-2	CASRQGPNYGYTF	TGTGCCAGTAGACAGGGACCTAACTATGGCTACACCTTC
TRBV7-9	few	TRBD1	13	TRBJ2-2	CASTQGGTGELFF	TGTGCCAGCACACAGGGGGGCACCGGGGAGCTGTTTTTT
TRBV4-1	few	TRBD2	18	TRBJ2-7	CASSRGLAGALGAYEQYF	TGCGCCAGCAGCCGCGGACTAGCGGGAGCCCTAGGGGCCTACGAGCAGTACTTC
TRBV29-1	.	TRBD2	14	TRBJ2-2	CSVRLAGRGGGLFF	TGCAGCGTCCGACTAGCGGGGCGTGGTGGGGGGCTGTTTTTT
TRBV6-2/TRBV6-3	few	.	15	TRBJ2-1	CASSSPAGYYNEQFF	TGTGCCAGCAGTTCGCCGGCCGGGTACTACAATGAGCAGTTCTTC
TRBV19	many	TRBD2	18	TRBJ2-1	CASRSLAGVSGSYNEQFF	TGTGCCAGCCGTTCCTTAGCGGGAGTGTCGGGCTCCTACAATGAGCAGTTCTTC
TRBV6-2/TRBV6-3	many	.	13	TRBJ2-7	CASSYDRTYEQYF	TGTGCCAGCAGTTATGACAGGACCTACGAGCAGTACTTC
TRBV6-1	few	.	15	TRBJ2-3	CASSEAPGTTDTQYF	TGTGCCAGCAGTGAAGCACCAGGGACAACAGATACGCAGTATTTT
TRBV6-5	many	.	15	TRBJ2-5	CASSYSMGGEETQYF	TGTGCCAGCAGTTACTCGATGGGTGGGGAAGAGACCCAGTACTTC
TRBV6-5	.	TRBD2	14	TRBJ2-5	CASSYISGSQTQYF	TGTGCCAGCAGTTACATTAGCGGGAGTCAGACCCAGTACTTC